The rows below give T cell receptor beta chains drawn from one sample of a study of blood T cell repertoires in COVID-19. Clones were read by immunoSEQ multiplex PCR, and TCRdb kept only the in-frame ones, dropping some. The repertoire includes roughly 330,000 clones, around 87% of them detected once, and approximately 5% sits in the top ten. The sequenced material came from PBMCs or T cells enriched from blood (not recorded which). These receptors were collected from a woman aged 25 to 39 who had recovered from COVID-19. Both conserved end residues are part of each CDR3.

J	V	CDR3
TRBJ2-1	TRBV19	CASSAVRRMIYNEQFF
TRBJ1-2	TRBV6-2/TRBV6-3	CASSYGAGGAGGYTF
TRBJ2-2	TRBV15	CATSSGGTGNTGELFF
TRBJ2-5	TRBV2	CASSDRLSGQETQYF
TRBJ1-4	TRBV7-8	CASSLPLGTAEKLFF
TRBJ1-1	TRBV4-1	CASSQEGAGITEAFF
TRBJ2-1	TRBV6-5	CASKEPNNNEQFF
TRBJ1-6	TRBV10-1	CASSEEVGANSPLHF
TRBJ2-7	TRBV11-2	CASSLVGTSEQYF
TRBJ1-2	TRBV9	CASSVGTGSRGRDWDGYTF
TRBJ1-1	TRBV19	CATGGGSTEAFF
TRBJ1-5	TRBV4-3	CASSQGTLSQPQHF
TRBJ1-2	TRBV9	CASSVRHRGGGYTF
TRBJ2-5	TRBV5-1	CASSLISGVLIGYQETQYF
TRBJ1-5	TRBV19	CASSIQGMGNQPQHF
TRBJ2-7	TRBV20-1	CSASSGGAYEQYF
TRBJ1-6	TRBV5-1	CASSLQTGQNSPLHF
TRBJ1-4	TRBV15	CATSNLSFGWLREKLFF
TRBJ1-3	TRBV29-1	CSVVQGAGNTIYF
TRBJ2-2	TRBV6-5	CASSQTGVTGELFF
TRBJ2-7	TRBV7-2	CASSLAREGYEQYF
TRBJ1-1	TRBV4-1	CASSQEDGSRKAFF
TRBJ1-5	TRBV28	CASSFAGVGSPQHF
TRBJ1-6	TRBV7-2	CASSWGVSGSPLHF
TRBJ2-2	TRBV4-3	CASSQGTAGELFF
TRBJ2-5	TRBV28	CASSLAGVGDRGRETQYF
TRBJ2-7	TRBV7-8	CASSPRSFGQTYEQYF
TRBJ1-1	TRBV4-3	CASSQDARENTEAFF
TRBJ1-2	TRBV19	CASSIGPLRDRGNGYTF
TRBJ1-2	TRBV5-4	CASSLGQGRDYGYTF
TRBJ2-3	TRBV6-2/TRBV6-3	CASSYPGTGTDTQYF
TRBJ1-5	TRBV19	CASRLTGDNQPQHF
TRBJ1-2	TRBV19	CASSNPGQGDYGYTF
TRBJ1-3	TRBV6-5	CASSYSISGNTIYF
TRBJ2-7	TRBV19	CASSIGQNYEQYF
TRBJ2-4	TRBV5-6	CASSTDRVLDIQYF
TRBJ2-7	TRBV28	CASSLAGLAGVYEQYF
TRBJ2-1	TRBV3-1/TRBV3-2	CASTGWSRGQNEQFF
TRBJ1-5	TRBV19	CASSIVEGFYSNQPQHF
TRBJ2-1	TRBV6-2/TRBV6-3	CASSYGQGSYNEQFF
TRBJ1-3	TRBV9	CASSVAAQGRSGNTIYF
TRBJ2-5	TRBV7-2	CASSYQGLAGDETQYF
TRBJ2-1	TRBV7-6	CASSLAFTSGAWNEQFF
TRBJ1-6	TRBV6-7	CASSPPTAYNSPLHF
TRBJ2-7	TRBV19	CASSSAPVASYEQYF
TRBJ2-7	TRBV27	CASRGGGSYEQYF
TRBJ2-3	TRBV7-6	CASSSLSVLTDTQYF
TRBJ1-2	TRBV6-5	CARIGRADYGYTF
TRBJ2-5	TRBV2	CASSERAAQETQYF
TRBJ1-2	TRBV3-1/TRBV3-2	CASSQERQGDYGYTF
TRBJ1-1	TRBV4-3	CASSQERGTTEAFF
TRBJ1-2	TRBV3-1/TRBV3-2	CATQVSGQGISNYGYTF
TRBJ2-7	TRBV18	CASSPSGGAYEQYF